The 10 T cell receptor beta chains reported below all come from one sample, sequenced in a study of blood T cells in healthy people across ages. A second PCR of roughly 7 to 11 cycles used a sample-barcoded 5' primer and a J-beta primer mix. TCRdb passed the 5' RACE reads through MiXCR, listing each CDR3 protein once. The sample lists over 1.5 million distinct CDR3 sequences; around half were seen once. Sequencing input: blood. These receptors all come from a woman between 35 and 50 years old in good health.

The chain links TRBV20-1 to TRBJ2-7; weak D call: TRBD1 (6 bases). The CDR3 totals 15 residues. CDR1 is DFQATT, CDR2 SNEGSKA, per germline (reference sequence). V was clipped by 3 bases and J by 0 bases, with 15 bases between them. CDR3 protein: CSARGAAGNSYEQYF. The CDR3 DNA is TGCAGTGCTAGGGGGGCTGCCGGCAACTCCTACGAGCAGTACTTC.

This clonotype was seen at least ten times. This chain links TRBV5-1 with TRBJ2-5; 10 bases line up with TRBD2. Per the germline V gene, CDR1 is SGHRS and CDR2 is YFSETQ. Trimming took 4 bases from V and 5 from J; bases not matched to a gene: 11. This CDR3 has 16 residues. CDR3 DNA sequence: TGCGCCAGCAGCCGAGATAGCGGGGGGCCGTTGGAGACCCAGTACTTC. It specifies CASSRDSGGPLETQYF.

The chain employs TRBV5-1 and TRBJ2-5, with D tentatively TRBD2 (5 bases). The J call may be incorrect, as the DNA end agrees better with TRBJ2-7. Germline CDR1 SGHRS, CDR2 YFSETQ. The CDR3 has 16 amino acids. In DNA, the CDR3 is TGCGCCAGCAGCTTGGGGGCACAGCATTACGGGAACGAGCAGTACTTC. It encodes CASSLGAQHYGNEQYF.

In nucleotides, the CDR3 is TGTGCCAGCAGCTCAAAGACCGGGACTAGCGGGGGATACGAGCAGTACTTC. It codes for CASSSKTGTSGGYEQYF. The chain employs TRBV4-2 and TRBJ2-7; 14 bases fit TRBD2. The CDR3 consists of 17 residues. Losses at the gene ends were 5 bases for V and 4 bases for J; bases not matched to a gene: 10. The germline V gene encodes CDR1 LGHNA and CDR2 YNFKEQ.

This clonotype was seen repeatedly, ten times or more. DNA of the CDR3: TGCGCCAGCAGCCAAGAGAAGGGGATCTATGGCTACACCTTC. Protein product: CASSQEKGIYGYTF. The chain joins TRBV4-3 to TRBJ1-2; a weak D match, TRBD1 (5 bases). V was pared by 0 bases and J by 4 bases, with 9 bases between. Germline assignment: CDR1 LGHNA and CDR2 YSLEER. The CDR3 spans 14 residues.

This chain connects TRBV6-5 to TRBJ1-1; TRBD1 agrees at 10 bases. Trimming cost V 6 bases and J 6 bases; bases outside gene matches: 10. This CDR3 comprises 15 residues. The V gene's germline CDR1 is MNHEY and CDR2 SVGAGI. The CDR3 loop reads CASSPPRTGGPEAFF. DNA of the CDR3: TGTGCCAGCAGCCCCCCACGGACAGGGGGGCCTGAAGCTTTCTTT.

This clonotype has a handful of counts. The V gene is TRBV20-1, the J gene TRBJ2-4; the match to TRBD2 covers 8 bases. CDR1 DFQATT and CDR2 SNEGSKA come from the germline V gene (reference sequence). The CDR3 consists of 13 residues. V lost 6 bases to trimming and J lost 6 bases; unmatched junction nucleotides: 7. CDR3 protein: CSAPGLGGNIQYF. CDR3 bases: TGCAGTGCGCCGGGACTAGGGGGAAACATTCAGTACTTC.

In regard to this clonotype: Germline and junction disagree at one end, which may indicate a read error. The J gene is TRBJ2-4, the V gene TRBV6-2 or TRBV6-3; 8 nucleotides align to TRBD1. The germline gives CDR1 MNHEY, CDR2 SVGEGT. This CDR3 spans 16 amino acids. CDR3 in amino acids: CASSYSGQGVRNSQYF. DNA for the CDR3: TGTGCCAGCAGTTATTCCGGACAGGGCGTCAGGAACAGTCAGTACTTC.

Of note for this clonotype: A much larger clone differs by one base, so this may be a read error. CDR3 in DNA: TGCAGTGCTGCGGACGGGGGGAAAACCTCCTACGAGCAGTACTTC. Its translation: CSAADGGKTSYEQYF. This chain links TRBV20-1 with TRBJ2-7; TRBD2 agrees at 7 bases. The CDR3 has 15 residues. In germline, CDR1 is DFQATT, CDR2 SNEGSKA (reference sequence). V shed 5 bases and J 0 bases; nucleotides not matched to a gene: 10.

V and J are TRBV28 and TRBJ2-1; D gene uncertain. This CDR3 region has 12 residues. Germline V gene lookup returns CDR1 MDHEN and CDR2 SYDVKM. The V end was cut by 8 bases, the J end by 9 bases, with 14 bases between. The CDR3 region has the DNA TGTGCCAGCCAACTCTCCCAAGCTGAGCAGTTCTTC. Translated, it gives CASQLSQAEQFF.